This T cell receptor beta chain was captured in a study of Graves' ophthalmopathy and Graves' hyperthyroidism. With regard to this clonotype: Its cognate antigen is unknown.

Whole-study findings and limits: Blood shared most expanded thyroid clonotypes above 0.001 frequency. Ophthalmopathy progression was predicted with approximately 68% sensitivity and about 74% specificity.

A diagnosis was made from clinical symptoms together with serum thyroxine, TRAb, thyroid ultrasound and orbital computed tomography. Amplification of the TCR beta CDR3 regions used RNA transcripts (as template). The first-round RT-PCR employed HTBI primers together with the Qiagen OneStep RT-PCR kit. A multiplex PCR was then performed as the second round. TCRdb re-analysed the multiplex PCR reads in MiXCR, keeping a single row per CDR3 protein. This table holds almost 750,000 distinct CDR3 sequences, 40% found once. This TCR came from an adult man with Graves' ophthalmopathy. Sequencing was done on a sample of peripheral blood.

DNA for the CDR3: TGTGCCATCAGTGAGGAACAGGGGGCGAGGGAGACCCAGTACTTC. As protein: CAISEEQGARETQYF. V gene TRBV10-3 combines with J gene TRBJ2-5, with TRBD1 matching 9 bases. Germline V CDR1 and CDR2: ENHRY, SYGVKD. Trimming cost V 2 bases and J 5 bases; bases outside gene matches: 6. The CDR3 length is 15 residues.